Below, 24 T cell receptor beta chains from the same sample are listed, as sequenced in a study of beta chain features in type 1 diabetes. Every bit of the isolated RNA underwent reverse transcription, so sequencing read expressed TCRB transcripts. The assay was immunoSEQ multiplex PCR, and TCRdb's table has in-frame clones only and misses some. The table records around 300,000 clones, about 8.5% of them present only once. Sequencing used central memory CD4+ T cells from blood. These receptors were collected from a woman aged 18 to 35 in good health.

The CDR3 here is CASSEAGSLNTEAFF. The CDR3 DNA sequence: TGTGCCAGCAGTGAAGCGGGCAGTTTGAACACTGAAGCTTTCTTT. V usage is TRBV6-1 and J usage is TRBJ1-1; no firm D call. The CDR3 loop spans 15 amino acids. Trimming pared 0 bases from V and 0 bases from J, leaving 8 bases between. Germline values: CDR1 MNHNS, CDR2 SASEGT.

The genes are TRBV6-5 and TRBJ1-5; 7 positions match TRBD1. CDR1 is MNHEY and CDR2 is SVGAGI in the germline V gene. This CDR3 has 15 residues. Trimming cost V 6 bases and J 4 bases; bases outside gene matches: 9. CDR3 coding DNA: TGTGCCAGCAGGGTTGACAGGGACCCTAATCAGCCCCAGCATTTT. Amino acids: CASRVDRDPNQPQHF.

This clone showed up many times. The gene calls are TRBV18 and TRBJ2-5; D is uncertain. CDR1 and CDR2 (germline): KGHSH, LQKENI. The CDR3 is 13 residues long. V lost 3 bases, J lost 7 bases, and 12 bases lay in between. Here the CDR3 reads CASSPPQRPTQYF. The CDR3 DNA sequence: TGTGCCAGCTCACCTCCCCAGAGGCCGACCCAGTACTTC. Drawing the rest from reference TRBV18 and TRBJ2-5, the complete variable domain is NAGVMQNPRHLVRRRGQEARLRCSPMKGHSHVYWYRQLPEEGLKFMVYLQKENIIDESGMPKERFSAEFPKEGPSILRIQQVVRGDSAAYFCASSPPQRPTQYFGPGTRLLVL.

The chain employs TRBV18 and TRBJ1-4; D possibly corresponds to TRBD1 (5 bases). V dropped 0 bases and J dropped 5 bases, with 10 bases sitting between them. This CDR3 is built from 15 residues. CDR1 and CDR2 (germline): KGHSH, LQKENI. The DNA for the CDR3 is TGTGCCAGCTCACCACCGGGACTCTCGAATGAAAAACTGTTTTTT. Encoded protein: CASSPPGLSNEKLFF.

This clone was seen a handful of times. The chain employs TRBV5-6 and TRBJ1-6; 8 nucleotides line up with TRBD1. From germline, CDR1 is SGHDT and CDR2 YYEEEE. Trimming at V came to 4 bases and at J to 4 bases, leaving 7 bases not matched to a gene. The CDR3 has 16 residues. The CDR3 DNA is TGTGCCAGCAGCGCGCCGGGACAGGATTATAATTCACCCCTCCACTTT. Translation: CASSAPGQDYNSPLHF. Full variable domain (outside the CDR3, taken from reference TRBV5-6 and TRBJ1-6): DAGVTQSPTHLIKTRGQQVTLRCSPKSGHDTVSWYQQALGQGPQFIFQYYEEEERQRGNFPDRFSGHQFPNYSSELNVNALLLGDSALYLCASSAPGQDYNSPLHFGNGTRLTVT.

This chain connects TRBV7-8 to TRBJ2-7, with TRBD2 matching over 7 bases. Germline-derived CDR1 and CDR2 are SGHVS and FQNEAQ. Trimming removed 6 bases from V and 0 bases from J; junction bases left unmatched: 5. The CDR3 extends over 14 amino acids. The CDR3 nucleotides are TGTGCCAGCAGAGAGCGGGAAACCTCCTACGAGCAGTACTTC. The encoded protein is CASRERETSYEQYF. The variable domain in full, with the rest retrieved from reference TRBV7-8 and TRBJ2-7, is GAGVSQSPRYKVAKRGQDVALRCDPISGHVSLFWYQQALGQGPEFLTYFQNEAQLDKSGLPSDRFFAERPEGSVSTLKIQRTQQEDSAVYLCASRERETSYEQYFGPGTRLTVT.

The J gene is TRBJ2-1, the V gene TRBV30, with TRBD1 as a possible D gene (6 bases). This CDR3 spans 13 amino acids. Trimming stripped 1 base from V and 11 bases from J, with 15 bases between. Per germline, CDR1 GTSNPN and CDR2 SVGIG (reference sequence). The CDR3 nucleotides are TGTGCCTGGAGTGCCCAGACAGGTCAAAAGCAGTTCTTC. Protein: CAWSAQTGQKQFF.

Only a few counts were recorded for this clone. Given the absence of the conserved phenylalanine or tryptophan at the CDR3 end, a read error is likely. It is unclear where the CDR3 begins or ends on the DNA, so no DNA is shown, and the CDR3 is as TCRdb lists it. This chain uses TRBV18 with TRBJ1-2; the table's D call TRBD1 went unverified against the DNA. The germline V gene encodes CDR1 KGHSH and CDR2 LQKENI. With termini counted, the CDR3 has 13 amino acids. The CDR3 sequence is CASSSPGGRTGSL.

This clone was seen ten or more times. The CDR3 loop is CASSSGNTIYF. CDR3 nucleotides: TGTGCCAGCAGCTCTGGAAACACCATATATTTT. This chain uses TRBV5-6 with TRBJ1-3; D unresolved. The CDR3 runs to 11 residues. V lost 3 bases, J lost 2 bases, and 0 bases lay in between. The germline gives CDR1 SGHDT, CDR2 YYEEEE.

This chain links TRBV7-9 with TRBJ1-1; no clear D gene. CDR1 and CDR2 (germline): SEHNR, FQNEAQ (reference sequence). The CDR3 is 13 residues long. Trimming stripped 5 bases from V and 1 base from J, with 8 bases between. CDR3 loop: CASSPRSNTEAFF. Here the CDR3 DNA reads TGTGCCAGCAGCCCGCGATCGAACACTGAAGCTTTCTTT.

The chain is built from TRBV18 and TRBJ1-2; no reliable D call. CDR3 length equals 12 residues. Germline V gives CDR1 KGHSH, CDR2 LQKENI. The V gene lost 3 bases and the J gene lost 5 bases, with 7 bases spanning the gap. DNA of the CDR3: TGTGCCAGCTCACCCCTTACTTATGGCTACACCTTC. This codes for CASSPLTYGYTF.

The J gene is TRBJ1-4, the V gene TRBV6-5; TRBD1 agrees at 9 bases. V was clipped by 8 bases and J by 8 bases; unmatched bases: 3. This CDR3 region has 12 residues. Looked up from germline, CDR1 is MNHEY and CDR2 is SVGAGI. CDR3 residues: CASGQGYEKLFF. The CDR3 nucleotides read TGTGCCAGCGGACAGGGGTACGAAAAACTGTTTTTT.

This clone was picked up a small number of times. The gene calls are TRBV29-1 and TRBJ1-5, with TRBD1 identical over 7 bases. The junction had 3 bases not matched to a gene; V was cut back by 6 bases and J by 1 base. Germline V lookup: CDR1 SQVTM, CDR2 ANQGSEA. The CDR3 runs to 13 residues. This CDR3 is CSVAGQSNQPQHF. DNA for the CDR3: TGCAGCGTGGCGGGACAGAGCAATCAGCCCCAGCATTTT.

J is TRBJ2-1 and V is TRBV4-3; D is possibly TRBD2 (5 bases). Germline loops: CDR1 LGHNA, CDR2 YSLEER. CDR3 length: 15 amino acids. The V gene lost 0 bases and the J gene lost 0 bases, with 6 bases spanning the gap. The CDR3 coding sequence is TGCGCCAGCAGCCAAGAGAGGGCCTCCTACAATGAGCAGTTCTTC. Encoded protein: CASSQERASYNEQFF.

J is TRBJ1-2 and V is TRBV6-1, with a possible D match to TRBD1 (6 bases). The V gene's germline CDR1 is MNHNS and CDR2 SASEGT. The CDR3 consists of 12 residues. The V and J ends lost 2 bases and 8 bases respectively, with 9 bases between them. The CDR3 here is CASSETGGGYTF. In nucleotides, the CDR3 is TGTGCCAGCAGTGAAACGGGGGGCGGCTACACCTTC.

This clone has more than one count but fewer than ten. V is TRBV4-2 and J is TRBJ2-5; perhaps TRBD2 as D (6 bases). The germline V and J ends were trimmed by 0 bases and 3 bases, with 14 bases remaining between them. The CDR3 contains 16 residues. Germline V gene sequence: CDR1 LGHNA, CDR2 YNFKEQ. The CDR3 reads CASSQDASGRKETQYF. The CDR3 nucleotides are TGTGCCAGCAGCCAAGACGCCTCAGGGAGGAAAGAGACCCAGTACTTC.

This clone appeared a few times. CDR3 region: CASSRETGGQNYGYTF. DNA for the CDR3: TGCGCCAGCAGCCGGGAGACAGGGGGTCAGAACTATGGCTACACCTTC. This chain uses TRBV4-3 with TRBJ1-2; TRBD1 aligns across 9 bases. The trim removed 4 bases at V and 2 bases at J, leaving 8 bases unmatched. Germline CDR1 reads LGHNA; CDR2 reads YSLEER. This CDR3 is built from 16 residues.

The V gene is TRBV27, the J gene TRBJ2-3, with no clear D. Trimming left V 5 bases short and J 0 bases short, with 9 bases between. The germline V gene encodes CDR1 MNHEY and CDR2 SMNVEV (reference sequence). The CDR3 is 14 residues long. The CDR3 sequence is CASSLSDSTDTQYF. CDR3 coding DNA: TGTGCCAGCAGTCTCTCCGATAGCACAGATACGCAGTATTTT.

J is TRBJ2-2 and V is TRBV6-5; tentative D call: TRBD2 (6 bases). V lost 6 bases, J lost 5 bases, and 16 bases lay in between. This CDR3 comprises 15 residues. The germline V gene has CDR1 MNHEY and CDR2 SVGAGI. As DNA, the CDR3 is TGTGCCAGCAGGGAGGGACTCCACGAGACCGGGGAGCTGTTTTTT. Amino acid sequence: CASREGLHETGELFF.

This clone turned up a few times. The chain links TRBV7-9 to TRBJ2-2, with 8 positions matching TRBD1. The CDR3 has 14 amino acids. The V segment lost 9 bases and the J segment 1 base; nucleotides outside the gene matches: 4. Germline CDR1 reads SEHNR; CDR2 reads FQNEAQ (reference sequence). The CDR3 region is CASGGQGNTGELFF. CDR3 sequence (DNA): TGTGCCAGTGGCGGACAGGGGAACACCGGGGAGCTGTTTTTT.

This rearrangement joins TRBV5-1 to TRBJ2-2; either TRBD1 or TRBD2 may supply D (6 bases each). The CDR3 sequence is 15 residues long. Germline V gene data show CDR1 as SGHRS and CDR2 as YFSETQ. Trimming left V 0 bases short and J 4 bases short, with 10 bases between. The CDR3 coding sequence is TGCGCCAGCAGCTTGGACGGGGGCCCCACCGGGGAGCTGTTTTTT. Its translation: CASSLDGGPTGELFF. The entire variable domain, with the rest obtained from reference TRBV5-1 and TRBJ2-2, is as follows: KAGVTQTPRYLIKTRGQQVTLSCSPISGHRSVSWYQQTPGQGLQFLFEYFSETQRNKGNFPGRFSGRQFSNSRSEMNVSTLELGDSALYLCASSLDGGPTGELFFGEGSRLTVL.

The V call is TRBV7-6, the J call TRBJ2-1; TRBD2 agrees at 11 bases. V shed 8 bases, J shed 0 bases, and the junction held 9 bases outside the gene matches. CDR3 length: 17 amino acids. Germline V CDR1 and CDR2: SGHVS, FNYEAQ. CDR3 sequence: CASGEGLAELSYNEQFF. The CDR3 DNA sequence: TGTGCCAGCGGAGAGGGACTAGCGGAACTCTCCTACAATGAGCAGTTCTTC.

This clone was seen ten or more times. The J gene is TRBJ1-5, the V gene TRBV6-5, with D tentatively TRBD1 (5 bases). V shed 4 bases and J shed 5 bases, with 9 bases lying between them. Germline-derived CDR1 and CDR2 are MNHEY and SVGAGI. The CDR3 is made up of 13 amino acids. In nucleotides, the CDR3 is TGTGCCAGCAGTTTGGTAGGGGATCAGCCCCAGCATTTT. This encodes CASSLVGDQPQHF.

The chain links TRBV5-1 to TRBJ2-1; TRBD2 aligns across 12 bases. Losses at the gene ends were 4 bases for V and 7 bases for J; bases not matched to a gene: 6. This CDR3 comprises 15 residues. Germline values: CDR1 SGHRS, CDR2 YFSETQ. CDR3 DNA: TGCGCCAGCAGCCCCCGCCTAGCGGGAGGGAATGAGCAGTTCTTC. Its protein product is CASSPRLAGGNEQFF.